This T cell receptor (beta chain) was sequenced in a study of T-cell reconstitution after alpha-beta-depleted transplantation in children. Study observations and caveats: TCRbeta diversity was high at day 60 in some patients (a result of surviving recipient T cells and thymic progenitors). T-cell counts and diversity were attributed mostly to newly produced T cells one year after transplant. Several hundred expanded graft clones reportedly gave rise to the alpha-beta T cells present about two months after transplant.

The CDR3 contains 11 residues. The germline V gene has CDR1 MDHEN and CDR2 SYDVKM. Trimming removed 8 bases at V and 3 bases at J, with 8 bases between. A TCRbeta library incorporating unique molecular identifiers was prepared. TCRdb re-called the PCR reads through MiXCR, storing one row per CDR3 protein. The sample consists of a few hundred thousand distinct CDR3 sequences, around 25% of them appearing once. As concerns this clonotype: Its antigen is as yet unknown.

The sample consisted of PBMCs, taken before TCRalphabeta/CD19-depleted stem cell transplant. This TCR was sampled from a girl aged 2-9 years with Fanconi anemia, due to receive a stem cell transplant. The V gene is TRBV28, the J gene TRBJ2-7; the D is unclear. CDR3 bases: TGTGCCAGCGGTCAAATCTACGAGCAGTACTTC. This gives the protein CASGQIYEQYF.